This T cell receptor beta chain was documented in a study of blood T cell repertoires in COVID-19. Across the study: Sites in the United States, Italy and Spain provided acute and convalescent COVID-19 samples. T cells, B-cell-depleted T cells, or PBMCs provided the cDNA or gDNA that served as material.

Followed longitudinally, the Seattle patients had been enrolled during active infection. The germline V and J ends were trimmed by 4 bases and 5 bases, with 17 bases remaining between them. CDR1 LGHNT and CDR2 FRNRAP come from the germline V gene. CDR3 size: 15 residues. Original data processing: It was from reference gene primer amplification that nucleated cell counts were estimated. Libraries were prepared by immunoSEQ multiplex PCR; TCRdb keeps only in-frame clonotypes and omits some of them. V, J and clone size are those of that table, while D and trimming were read from the DNA. The table has around 46,000 clones, about 87% seen once.

The receptor was isolated from a woman over 75 with COVID-19, enrolled during active disease. The chain carries TRBV12-5 and TRBJ2-5; tentative D call: TRBD2 (5 bases). Sequencing was performed on peripheral blood. The CDR3 coding sequence is TGTGCTAGTGGTTCCGGACCCGCCTCGGGGGAGACCCAGTACTTC. Protein: CASGSGPASGETQYF.